This T cell receptor (beta chain) originates from a study of blood T cell repertoires in COVID-19 (dated by TCRdb to the early 2020s). Background on the whole study: Collaborator samples came from the United States, Italy and Spain and covered acute and convalescent phases of COVID-19. The prospective study material was composed of cDNA or gDNA derived from T cells, B-cell-depleted T cells, or PBMCs. The dataset comprised deeply sampled blood TCRbeta repertoires from subjects exposed to, actively infected with, or recovered from COVID-19. The repertoires were released in a freely available public database meant as a resource for research on the immune response to SARS-CoV-2. The samples were drawn from two sources: the first 160 participants of the ongoing ImmuneRACE study, and fewer than 1,500 subjects contributed by 6 global collaborators. The sample metadata nearly always contained a de-identified subject ID, COVID-19 status, age in years and sex. Where HLA class I and class II types were available, the types were taken from metadata supplied by the sample provider, not from assay-based typing.

Points on this clone: Its antigen specificity is not known. Base qualities are not provided; no much larger clone lies one nucleotide away.

The immunoSEQ Assay, a bias-controlled multiplex PCR, was used to amplify TCRbeta CDR3 regions from genomic DNA. In the paper's pipeline: The number of nucleated cells in each sample was estimated from the amplification of reference gene primers within the assay. Sequence reads were collapsed and filtered to measure the absolute abundance of every unique TCRbeta CDR3 rearrangement. For each sample, productive Simpson clonality was calculated by taking the square root of Simpson's diversity index across productive rearrangements. The table was pulled from immuneACCESS by TCRdb, which kept in-frame rearrangements only. Such tables lose some clones; where checked, under half of the loss comes from unresolved V genes, and the rest has no known cause. The V and J calls and the clone size are those of that table, but D and trimming were determined from the DNA. Across this sample there are 75,000 to 90,000 clones, with around nine tenths seen only once. 4.5% to 5.5% of the sample is held by the ten biggest clonotypes.

What the authors observed across the whole study: The quantity of clinical and demographic metadata differed by source and by participant and was supplied without curation.

Each collaborating institution followed its own protocols to collect whole blood in K2EDTA tubes. For TCRbeta analysis, collaborators shipped samples in one of three forms: frozen whole blood, isolated PBMCs, or DNA extracted from either of those sample types. Relative to germline, V is 6 bases shorter and J is 6 bases shorter, with 18 bases between their ends. The CDR3 spans 14 residues, from the cysteine through the phenylalanine. Only the CDR3 portion is preserved as DNA: 42 bases, with reading frame beginning at the first base. In the germline V gene, CDR1 corresponds to MNHEY and CDR2 to SVGAGI.

In this chain, TRBV6-5 is recombined with TRBJ2-7; the D segment could be TRBD1, given 6 matching bases. Sequencing was done on a sample of peripheral blood. This sequence originates from a man between 45 and 60 years old with active or convalescent COVID-19. The CDR3 region: CASRGAAFGSEQYF. The nucleotide sequence is TGTGCCAGCAGGGGGGCAGCGTTTGGGTCCGAGCAGTACTTC.